The clone carrying this TCR beta chain was found many times. The antigen remains undetermined. The data belong to a study of regulatory T cells in long-lasting Graves disease. Study-level points and caveats: Lower TCR diversity was seen in persistent Graves' patients than in newly diagnosed ones. Sharing of public clonotypes was greater in persistent patients (about 3,000) than in new patients (around 890). TRBV28, TRBJ1-2 and TRBJ2-5 were segments that persistent disease favored.

CDR1 is SNHLY, CDR2 FYNNEI, per germline. V was clipped by 4 bases and J by 1 base, with 10 bases between them. This CDR3 is built from 14 residues. Time point denoted: persistent/refractory GD, antithyroid drugs over 5 years with positive TRAb. Preparation of the TCR library used RNA extracted from PBMCs. TCR beta libraries were built with iRepertoire HTBI primers and Arm-PCR of CDR3 regions. In the authors' workflow: The study identified 50 to 70 TRBV and 13 to 15 TRBJ segments across samples. Each CDR3 protein gets one entry after TCRdb re-called the multiplex PCR reads with MiXCR. TCRdb's processing, not the authors', yielded these V and J calls. Here the sample spans roughly 430,000 distinct CDR3 sequences, about 21% being singletons.

The TCR was taken from a female donor with Graves disease. Source: peripheral blood mononuclear cells (PBMCs), taken when the disease was refractory, from a patient treated with antithyroid drugs. The chain is built from TRBV2 and TRBJ1-1, with a tentative D call TRBD1 (6 bases). The CDR3 here is CASSVGRGNTEAFF. DNA of the CDR3: TGTGCCAGCAGTGTTGGCAGGGGGAACACTGAAGCTTTCTTT.